A selection of T cell receptor beta chains follows, all from one sample in a study of T cells in Graves' hyperthyroidism and ophthalmopathy. In TCRdb, the multiplex PCR reads were re-called with MiXCR into one record per CDR3 protein. This sample has about 700,000 distinct CDR3 sequences, with 45% found just once. The sequencing sample was made of peripheral blood or thyroid tissue (not recorded which). All receptors come from an adult man with Graves' disease, either hyperthyroidism or ophthalmopathy (not recorded which). CDR3s leave out the opening cysteine and the closing phenylalanine or tryptophan. Not every row has a clone size; where given, it reads once, few, many or a size class.

15 TRBV4-3 once ASSQVFLRGGWYTIY
11 TRBV7-6 many ASSLRDHYEQY
13 TRBV10-3 many AISESGQGAYEQY
12 TRBV7-9 few ASSYGTSDYEQY
13 TRBV11-3 few ASSQGGTGGSEQY
13 TRBV12-3/TRBV12-4 few ASSLRAIMNTEAF
12 TRBV5-1 many ASRGAQATGELF
15 TRBV2 once ASSPGTGLLSSYEQY
12 TRBV7-9 many ASSKGKGPNEQY
10 TRBV7-2 many ASSFYPLPLH
14 TRBV20-1 . SASRAGGEGNQPQH
14 TRBV12-3/TRBV12-4 . ASSAHRGLLNTEAF
10 TRBV29-1 . SVRTGVGEQY
13 TRBV2 . ASTPTGRPTYEQY
15 TRBV19 few ASSPLSIGQGGQPQH
11 TRBV7-9 many ASSADGQETQY
11 TRBV7-9 many ASSAGVDEKLF
13 TRBV29-1 . SVEDKTGGNSPLH
12 TRBV15 . ATSRDRENTEAF
13 TRBV2 . ASGKDSSWNQPQH
11 TRBV2 . ASSQDTYTEAF
14 TRBV2 many ASRWDDRAGDTEAF
13 TRBV7-2 . ASSMDRGPNTEAF
10 TRBV20-1 few SLAGEGYEQY
13 TRBV7-2 few ASSAGQAYNQPQH
14 TRBV24-1 . ATSDSTWRTSAEAF
15 TRBV25-1 few ASSLRPSGGSNQPQH
14 TRBV10-3 . AISESARDDSYEQY
13 TRBV9 few ASSTRDSMNTEAF
11 TRBV7-9 many ASSQGVRGELF
13 TRBV5-4 few ASRAREATNEKLF
13 TRBV19 . ASSIGRNRGSEAF
10 TRBV29-1 . SAIQGPTEAF
12 TRBV12-3/TRBV12-4 few ASSASTESHEQY
12 TRBV7-9 . ASSYETGGTEAF
11 TRBV2 many ASSGGVGDEQY
15 TRBV7-9 once ASSSTGEGPYQETQY
14 TRBV29-1 many SVEAGRGRNPYGYT
17 TRBV14 few ASSQDGGGLNRWWNGYT
12 TRBV25-1 . ASSEFEGARGYT
11 TRBV29-1 many SVESQGGEKLF
13 TRBV7-9 . ASSLGDMMNTEAF
11 TRBV29-1 many SVQVSGANVLT
15 TRBV5-1 . ASSFFYRTGGNYGYT
12 TRBV2 few ASSARTGGEKLF